Described below is a single TCR beta chain sequence and its context. Its antigen remains unknown. The data derive from a study of CD8 T cells in Susac syndrome. Whole-study results and caveats: As acknowledged by the study, its TCR sequencing and HLA analysis included a relatively small number of individuals.

An input of 0.5 to 1 ug of RNA was subjected to reverse transcription using random hexamers. One entry per CDR3 protein, called by TCRdb with MiXCR from the immunoSEQ multiplex PCR reads. This sample has some 80,000 distinct CDR3 sequences, with roughly 93% found just once. Sequenced sample: CD8+ T cells from PBMCs. The origin of this receptor is a human donor in good health.

The CDR3 nucleotides are TGTGCCATCAGACGAAGATACGAGTCTAGCTCCTACGAGCAGTACGTC. Its translation: CAIRRRYESSSYEQYV. This chain joins TRBV10-3 and TRBJ2-7; D ambiguous. Trimming shortened V by 6 bases and J by 0 bases, and 18 bases separated the two germline ends. The CDR3 has 16 residues. Per germline, CDR1 ENHRY and CDR2 SYGVKD.